This TCR beta chain came from a study of blood T cell repertoires in COVID-19. Whole-study context: COVID-19 samples from acute and convalescent phases originated in the United States, Italy and Spain.

Only in-frame clones appear in the TCRdb table, and some are missing; sequencing was by immunoSEQ multiplex PCR. The sample comprises hundreds of thousands of clones, more than 80% of which are singletons, and roughly 0.25% rests with the top ten. The CDR3 consists of 12 residues. Comment on this clone: An end of the junction differs from the germline gene, which may be a read error.

Sequenced input: peripheral blood. The chain uses TRBV12-3 or TRBV12-4 and TRBJ1-4; a possible D gene is TRBD1 (6 bases). The source is a woman between 18 and 30 years old with acute or convalescent COVID-19. CDR3 sequence: CASSRLNRDFHF. CDR3 bases: TGTGCCAGCAGCCGACTTAACAGGGATTTCCATTTT.